This entry features one T cell receptor beta chain sequence. Repertoires were generated with immunoSEQ multiplex PCR, while TCRdb's copy carries only in-frame clones and drops some. The sample lists approximately 220,000 clones; roughly 80% were seen once. These data are taken from a study of blood T cell repertoires in COVID-19. Study context: Samples representing acute and convalescent COVID-19 were sourced from the United States, Italy and Spain.

The V gene end was trimmed by 6 bases and the J gene end by 5 bases; junction bases not matched to a gene: 8. CDR3 length equals 13 residues. Per the germline V gene, CDR1 is SQVTM and CDR2 is ANQGSEA. The rearrangement links TRBV29-1 to TRBJ1-1; TRBD1 aligns across 8 bases. The clonotype was recovered from an elderly woman with acute or convalescent COVID-19. Sequencing used peripheral blood. CDR3 amino acids: CSVVTGGLTEAFF. Written as DNA, the CDR3 is TGCAGCGTGGTTACAGGGGGGTTGACTGAAGCTTTCTTT.